A single sample gave rise to the 18 T cell receptor beta chains below, sequenced in a study of shared clonotypes between healthy human individuals. Sequencing was performed with immunoSEQ multiplex PCR; in TCRdb, only in-frame clones are kept and a portion is missing. This table holds approximately 1,500,000 clones, 95% to 99% found once. The sequencing input was naive CD4+ T cells sorted from blood. Subset given: CD45RA+ positively selected. The source is a young man in good health.

The rearrangement uses TRBV2 and TRBJ2-7; D may be TRBD1 (5 bases). The CDR3 spans 14 residues. CDR1 and CDR2 (germline): SNHLY, FYNNEI. With 2 bases removed from V and 2 bases from J, the gap between germline ends came to 10 bases. The chain's CDR3 is CASSEQGNAYEQYF. CDR3 nucleotides: TGTGCCAGCAGTGAACAGGGAAACGCCTACGAGCAGTACTTC. The full variable domain, its missing parts supplied by reference TRBV2 and TRBJ2-7, is EPEVTQTPSHQVTQMGQEVILRCVPISNHLYFYWYRQILGQKVEFLVSFYNNEISEKSEIFDDQFSVERPDGSNFTLKIRSTKLEDSAMYFCASSEQGNAYEQYFGPGTRLTVT.

The chain recombines TRBV7-9 with TRBJ2-7; tentatively, D is TRBD1 (5 bases). V lost 5 bases to trimming and J lost 0 bases, with 17 bases between them. In germline, CDR1 is SEHNR, CDR2 FQNEAQ (reference sequence). This CDR3 has 16 amino acids. DNA of the CDR3: TGTGCCAGCAGCATTCCCAGGGCGGAGAGCTCCTACGAGCAGTACTTC. Encoded protein: CASSIPRAESSYEQYF.

The chain recombines TRBV18 with TRBJ1-4, with unresolved D. The germline V gene encodes CDR1 KGHSH and CDR2 LQKENI. This CDR3 contains 15 residues. Trimming took 1 base from V and 6 from J, leaving 12 bases between them. CDR3 DNA sequence: TGTGCCAGCTCACCACTCTTGGACGGTGATGAAAAACTGTTTTTT. Amino acid sequence: CASSPLLDGDEKLFF.

This clone has only one observation. This chain links TRBV5-1 with TRBJ1-1; maybe TRBD1 (6 bases). Germline V CDR1 and CDR2: SGHRS, YFSETQ. This CDR3 is 15 amino acids long. Trimming took off 3 bases at V and 1 base at J, with 13 bases between the two ends. The DNA of the CDR3 is TGCGCCAGCAGCTCCACAGGGTTGACGAACACTGAAGCTTTCTTT. It yields the protein CASSSTGLTNTEAFF.

This sequence joins TRBV30 and TRBJ2-2; D is perhaps TRBD2 (6 bases). The CDR3 extends over 16 amino acids. V was shortened by 0 bases and J by 2 bases, with 13 bases between the two germline ends. Per germline, CDR1 GTSNPN and CDR2 SVGIG (reference sequence). CDR3 protein: CAWSVSGDGNTGELFF. CDR3 nucleotide sequence: TGTGCCTGGAGTGTTAGCGGTGATGGAAACACCGGGGAGCTGTTTTTT.

Remarks on this clone: Distinct nucleotide sequences in the sample also encode this CDR3. CDR3 in DNA: TGCGCCAGCAGTGAGTCTCGGGGGTCGACCTACAATGAGCAGTTCTTC. Translated: CASSESRGSTYNEQFF. The chain combines TRBV10-1 with TRBJ2-1, with D perhaps TRBD2 (6 bases). The CDR3 spans 16 residues. V was shortened by 0 bases and J by 2 bases, with 11 bases between the two germline ends. Germline CDR1 and CDR2: WNHNN and SYGVQD (reference sequence).

A word on this clone: At the DNA level, this CDR3 is encoded by other sequences in the same sample as well. This chain joins TRBV7-2 and TRBJ2-1; D ambiguous. Trimming shortened V by 1 base and J by 2 bases, and 3 bases separated the two germline ends. The CDR3 sequence is 13 residues long. CDR1 is SGHTA and CDR2 is FQGNSA in the germline V gene. The CDR3 DNA follows: TGTGCCAGCAGCTTAGGGGCCTACAATGAGCAGTTCTTC. This encodes CASSLGAYNEQFF.

This rearrangement joins TRBV7-9 to TRBJ2-3; D is uncertain. Trimming removed 5 bases from V and 1 base from J, with 10 bases in between. Germline V gives CDR1 SEHNR, CDR2 FQNEAQ (reference sequence). CDR3 length equals 14 residues. This chain's CDR3 is CASSTTRGTDTQYF. DNA of the CDR3: TGTGCCAGCAGCACGACTCGGGGCACAGATACGCAGTATTTT.

The genes are TRBV14 and TRBJ2-7; 9 nucleotides line up with TRBD2. Unmatched junction bases numbered 8, after V lost 2 bases and J lost 12 bases. The germline CDR1 and CDR2 sequences are SGHDN and FVKESK. The CDR3 totals 13 residues. In DNA, the CDR3 is TGTGCCAGCAGCCAATATAGCGGGAGTATAGCGTACTTC. It translates to CASSQYSGSIAYF.

This chain links TRBV7-9 with TRBJ2-5; D uncertain. V was shortened by 1 base and J by 1 base, with 10 bases between the two germline ends. This CDR3 is 15 amino acids long. Germline V gene data show CDR1 as SEHNR and CDR2 as FQNEAQ (reference sequence). The CDR3 reads CASSLVPGSQETQYF. The CDR3 coding sequence is TGTGCCAGCAGCTTAGTCCCCGGATCCCAAGAGACCCAGTACTTC.

This chain connects TRBV30 to TRBJ2-7, with 7 nucleotides matching TRBD1. The V gene end was trimmed by 0 bases and the J gene end by 2 bases; junction bases not matched to a gene: 1. This CDR3 is built from 13 residues. Germline CDR1 GTSNPN, CDR2 SVGIG (reference sequence). The CDR3 DNA sequence: TGTGCCTGGAGTGTGGGGACAGCCTACGAGCAGTACTTC. It translates to CAWSVGTAYEQYF.

This clone was seen just once. This chain connects TRBV28 to TRBJ1-5, with unresolved D. The CDR3 consists of 16 residues. V was pared by 6 bases and J by 4 bases, with 19 bases between. Germline loops: CDR1 MDHEN, CDR2 SYDVKM. DNA of the CDR3: TGTGCCAGCAGCCCCCGCGGAGGGCTGGGGAATCAGCCCCAGCATTTT. Translating it yields CASSPRGGLGNQPQHF.

CDR3 region: CASGQTGANYGYTF. The CDR3 DNA is TGTGCCAGTGGGCAAACAGGGGCTAACTATGGCTACACCTTC. V usage is TRBV19 and J usage is TRBJ1-2, with 7 bases matching TRBD1. The CDR3 contains 14 residues. Germline V gene data show CDR1 as LNHDA and CDR2 as SQIVND (reference sequence). With 8 bases clipped from V and 0 bases from J, the junction kept 6 bases outside the gene matches.

CDR3 region: CASSPRLGPGSGANVLTF. The CDR3, as DNA: TGTGCCAGCAGCCCACGTCTGGGACCAGGGTCTGGGGCCAACGTCCTGACTTTC. The chain uses TRBV7-3 and TRBJ2-6; D is perhaps TRBD1 or TRBD2 (5 bases each). Deletions cut 5 bases from V and 1 base from J, with 18 bases between. The germline gives CDR1 SGHTA, CDR2 FQGTGA. The CDR3 has 18 residues.

The rearrangement uses TRBV5-6 and TRBJ2-7; no firm D call. Germline CDR1 SGHDT, CDR2 YYEEEE. Between the trimmed V and J ends, which lost 4 bases and 2 bases, there was a span of 7 bases. The CDR3 is made up of 12 amino acids. The CDR3 sequence is CASSQMTYEQYF. CDR3 coding DNA: TGTGCCAGCAGCCAGATGACCTACGAGCAGTACTTC.

The gene calls are TRBV5-4 and TRBJ2-7; the match to TRBD1 covers 9 bases. Germline CDR1 and CDR2: SGHNT and YYREEE (reference sequence). CDR3 length equals 16 residues. J lost 2 bases, V lost 5 bases, and 11 bases had no gene match. Here the CDR3 DNA reads TGTGCCAGCAGGGCTTCGGGGACAGGGTTTGCCTACGAGCAGTACTTC. It is translated as CASRASGTGFAYEQYF.

V usage is TRBV7-9 and J usage is TRBJ2-3, with a tentative D call TRBD2 (6 bases). V gave up 5 bases and J gave up 2 bases, with 14 bases separating them. This CDR3 spans 15 amino acids. Germline V CDR1 and CDR2: SEHNR, FQNEAQ (reference sequence). CDR3 amino acids: CASSQTGTFTDTQYF. CDR3 DNA: TGTGCCAGCAGCCAAACCGGGACTTTCACAGATACGCAGTATTTT.

This chain links TRBV6-5 with TRBJ2-5; no clear D gene. The germline gives CDR1 MNHEY, CDR2 SVGAGI. V was shortened by 6 bases and J by 1 base, with 6 bases between the two germline ends. The CDR3 covers 12 residues. CDR3 sequence: CASRTPQETQYF. The CDR3 nucleotides are TGTGCCAGCAGGACACCCCAAGAGACCCAGTACTTC.